The next 12 T cell receptor beta chains were all read from a single sample in a study of cytomegalovirus exposure and HLA in healthy donors. PCR primers comprised 60 Vbeta and 13 Jbeta primers. The protocol was immunoSEQ multiplex PCR, while the TCRdb copy is restricted to in-frame clones and leaves out a portion. This table holds 100,000 to 150,000 clones, 6.5% to 9.5% found once. Sequencing was carried out using PBMCs. Receptors were obtained from a man aged 40-49 years in good health and CMV-seronegative.

The sample holds a few counts of this clone. V usage is TRBV7-9 and J usage is TRBJ1-4; D call uncertain. The CDR3 length is 15 residues. The V end was cut by 3 bases, the J end by 2 bases, with 10 bases between. The germline CDR1 and CDR2 sequences are SEHNR and FQNEAQ (reference sequence). The CDR3, as DNA: TGTGCCAGCAGCTTCGACGGGGTGACTAATGAAAAACTGTTTTTT. Amino acid sequence: CASSFDGVTNEKLFF.

This chain links TRBV7-2 with TRBJ2-2; 7 bases line up with TRBD1. CDR1 and CDR2 from the germline V gene are SGHTA and FQGNSA. J gave up 7 bases and V 4 bases, and 6 bases lay outside the gene matches. CDR3 length equals 14 residues. The CDR3 here is CASSSGTVLGELFF. The CDR3 DNA reads TGTGCCAGCAGCTCGGGGACAGTACTCGGGGAGCTGTTTTTT.

This clone was detected only a few times. No DNA is shown, since the ends of the CDR3 on it are uncertain; the CDR3 is the one TCRdb lists. The chain joins TRBV21-1 to TRBJ2-3; TRBD2 reflects the table's D call only, with no check against the DNA. TRBV21-1 is classified as a pseudogene. The CDR3 comprises 16 residues, both ends counted. The CDR3 loop is CASSKVGSGAADTQYF.

CDR3 sequence (DNA): TGCGCCAGCAGCTTGGATGGGGGCTCAAACACCGGGGAGCTGTTTTTT. It specifies CASSLDGGSNTGELFF. J is TRBJ2-2 and V is TRBV5-1, with D perhaps TRBD1 (6 bases). From germline, CDR1 is SGHRS and CDR2 YFSETQ. V lost 0 bases and J lost 2, with 11 bases in between. The CDR3 covers 16 residues.

A word on this clone: The junction differs from germline at one of its ends, possibly a read error. The chain has TRBV5-6 and TRBJ2-3; D may be TRBD2 (6 bases). CDR3 length equals 14 residues. The germline CDR1 and CDR2 sequences are SGHDT and YYEEEE. In DNA form, the CDR3 reads TGTGCCAGCAGCTTGCGGGGAGGCACAGATGCGCAGTATTTT. Residues: CASSLRGGTDAQYF.

This clone was detected only a few times. This chain connects TRBV15 to TRBJ1-2, with 7 bases matching TRBD1. Germline assignment: CDR1 LNHNV and CDR2 YYDKDF (reference sequence). CDR3 length: 13 amino acids. Trimming took 5 bases from V and 2 from J; bases not matched to a gene: 2. CDR3: CATSGRGNYGYTF. CDR3 sequence (DNA): TGTGCCACCAGCGGCAGGGGGAACTATGGCTACACCTTC.

The V and J genes are TRBV7-9 and TRBJ2-7; 9 bases match TRBD1. There are 14 residues in the CDR3. The J segment lost 4 bases and the V segment lost 4 bases, leaving 5 bases of the junction unmatched. Germline V CDR1 and CDR2: SEHNR, FQNEAQ (reference sequence). This chain's CDR3 is CASSSTGGVYEQYF. CDR3 sequence (DNA): TGTGCCAGCAGCTCGACAGGGGGGGTTTACGAGCAGTACTTC.

This clone was seen only a few times. The chain links TRBV13 to TRBJ2-7; perhaps TRBD2 as D (6 bases). The CDR3 totals 14 residues. Germline CDR1 is PRHDT and CDR2 is FYEKMQ (reference sequence). Trimming cost V 2 bases and J 6 bases, with 14 bases left between them. The CDR3 region has the DNA TGTGCCAGCAGCTTAAGACTAGATTCATCCGAGCAGTACTTC. Amino acid sequence: CASSLRLDSSEQYF.

The chain uses TRBV2 and TRBJ2-5; a weak D match, TRBD2 (7 bases). Germline loops: CDR1 SNHLY, CDR2 FYNNEI. This CDR3 spans 15 amino acids. Deletions cut 6 bases from V and 1 base from J, with 15 bases between. CDR3 sequence: CASRGYRGGQETQYF. CDR3 sequence (DNA): TGTGCCAGCAGAGGTTATAGGGGGGGCCAAGAGACCCAGTACTTC.

This sequence joins TRBV9 and TRBJ1-3, with 9 bases identical to TRBD1. The CDR3 length is 15 residues. Per germline, CDR1 SGDLS and CDR2 YYNGEE. Unmatched junction bases numbered 3, after V lost 3 bases and J lost 2 bases. The CDR3 nucleotides are TGTGCCAGCAGCGCGACAGGGGGGCCTGGAAACACCATATATTTT. Translating it yields CASSATGGPGNTIYF.

The chain is built from TRBV27 and TRBJ2-1, with TRBD2 matching over 11 bases. The length of the CDR3 is 15 residues. J was trimmed by 6 bases and V by 6 bases; bases with no gene match: 7. Looked up from germline, CDR1 is MNHEY and CDR2 is SMNVEV (reference sequence). The CDR3 region has the DNA TGTGCCAGCAGGGTACTAGCGGGGGCGGTCAATGAGCAGTTCTTC. This gives the protein CASRVLAGAVNEQFF.

This clone was seen only a few times. The genes are TRBV19 and TRBJ2-2; a possible D gene is TRBD2 (6 bases). CDR3 length equals 16 residues. The V gene lost 7 bases and the J gene lost 0 bases, with 15 bases spanning the gap. CDR1 is LNHDA, CDR2 SQIVND, per germline (reference sequence). The CDR3 DNA reads TGTGCCAGTAAATGGGGAGGAGGGGCGAACACCGGGGAGCTGTTTTTT. This encodes CASKWGGGANTGELFF.